At least ten counts were recorded for the clone carrying this T cell receptor (beta chain). As yet, its antigen is unknown. The data stem from a study of Graves' ophthalmopathy and Graves' hyperthyroidism. Findings of the study overall: From stable hyperthyroidism, ophthalmopathy was separated by a 13-signature model with 87.88% sensitivity and around 80% specificity. Blood also harbored most expanded thyroid clonotypes above 0.001 frequency.

The V and J ends lost 0 bases and 0 bases respectively, with 12 bases between them. Per germline, CDR1 SGHAT and CDR2 FQNNGV. The CDR3 totals 16 residues. For repertoire sequencing, the TCR beta CDR3 regions were amplified from RNA transcripts. An opening RT-PCR round employed HTBI primers and preceded a second-round multiplex PCR. From the multiplex PCR reads, TCRdb called clonotypes with MiXCR, one entry per CDR3 protein. The data contain roughly 500,000 distinct CDR3 sequences, 13% to 15% of them seen just once; the ten biggest clones take up more than 8.5%. The clonotype was recovered from a woman aged 30 to 39 with Graves' ophthalmopathy. Sequencing was carried out using blood. The rearrangement uses TRBV11-2 and TRBJ2-7; D gene ambiguous. CDR3 coding DNA: TGTGCCAGCAGCTTAGAAGTGGTCCGTAGCTCCTACGAGCAGTACTTC. It is translated as CASSLEVVRSSYEQYF.